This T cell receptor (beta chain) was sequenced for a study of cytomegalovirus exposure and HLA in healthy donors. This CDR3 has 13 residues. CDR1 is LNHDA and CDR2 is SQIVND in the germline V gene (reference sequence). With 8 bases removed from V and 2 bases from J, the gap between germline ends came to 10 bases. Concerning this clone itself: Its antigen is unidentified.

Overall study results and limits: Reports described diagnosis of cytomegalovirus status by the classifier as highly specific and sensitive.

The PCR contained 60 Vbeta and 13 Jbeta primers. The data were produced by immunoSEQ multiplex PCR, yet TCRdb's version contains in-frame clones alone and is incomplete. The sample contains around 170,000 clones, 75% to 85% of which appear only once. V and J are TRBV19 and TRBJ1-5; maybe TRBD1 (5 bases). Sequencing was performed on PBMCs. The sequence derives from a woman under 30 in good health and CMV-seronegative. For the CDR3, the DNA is TGTGCCAGTCCAGCAGGGCGCAATCAGCCCCAGCATTTT. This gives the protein CASPAGRNQPQHF.